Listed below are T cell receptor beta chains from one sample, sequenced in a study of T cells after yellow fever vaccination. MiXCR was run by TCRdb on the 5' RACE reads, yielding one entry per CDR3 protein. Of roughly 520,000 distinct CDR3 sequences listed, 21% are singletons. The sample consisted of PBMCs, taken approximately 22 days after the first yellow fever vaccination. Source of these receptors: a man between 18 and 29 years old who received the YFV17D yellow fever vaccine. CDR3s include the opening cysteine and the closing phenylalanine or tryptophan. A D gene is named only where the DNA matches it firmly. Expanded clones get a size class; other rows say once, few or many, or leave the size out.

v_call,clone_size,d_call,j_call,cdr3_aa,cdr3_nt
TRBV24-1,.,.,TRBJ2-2,CATSDPTGDLTGELFF,TGTGCCACCAGTGACCCGACAGGAGACCTCACCGGGGAGCTGTTTTTT
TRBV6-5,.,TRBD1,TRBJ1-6,CASSSPGTGAPSPLHF,TGTGCCAGCAGTTCCCCGGGGACAGGGGCACCCTCACCCCTCCACTTT
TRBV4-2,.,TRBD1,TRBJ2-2,CASSQRFGGQGPTGELFF,TGTGCCAGCAGCCAGAGATTTGGGGGACAGGGTCCGACCGGGGAGCTGTTTTTT
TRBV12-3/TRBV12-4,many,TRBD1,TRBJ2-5,CASSHTGGDSKETQYF,TGTGCCAGCAGCCACACAGGGGGCGATTCCAAAGAGACCCAGTACTTC
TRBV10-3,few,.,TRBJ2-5,CASQIRESFDGLRETQYF,TGTGCCAGTCAGATCAGGGAATCGTTCGATGGGTTAAGGGAGACCCAGTACTTC
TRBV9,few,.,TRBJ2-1,CASTPSGGRDEQFF,TGTGCCAGCACCCCGAGTGGGGGGCGAGATGAGCAGTTCTTC
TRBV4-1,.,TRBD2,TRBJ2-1,CASSQTSGGNNEQFF,TGCGCCAGCAGCCAGACTAGCGGGGGGAACAATGAGCAGTTCTTC
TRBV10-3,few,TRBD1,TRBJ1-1,CAILPGQGNTEAFF,TGTGCCATTCTTCCGGGACAGGGTAACACTGAAGCTTTCTTT
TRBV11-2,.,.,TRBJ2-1,CASSPTLGLSNEQFF,TGTGCCAGCAGCCCTACCCTAGGGCTCAGCAATGAGCAGTTCTTC
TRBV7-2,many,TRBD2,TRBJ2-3,CASSLQRGSTDTQYF,TGTGCCAGCAGCTTACAGCGGGGGAGCACAGATACGCAGTATTTT
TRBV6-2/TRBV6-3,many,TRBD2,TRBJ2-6,CASFRGDSGANVLTF,TGTGCCAGCTTTCGGGGGGACTCTGGGGCCAACGTCCTGACTTTC
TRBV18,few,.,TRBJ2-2,CASSPNQGRGNTGELFF,TGTGCCAGCTCACCGAATCAGGGCCGGGGGAACACCGGGGAGCTGTTTTTT
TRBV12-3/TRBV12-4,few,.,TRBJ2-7,CASTLLGLREQYF,TGTGCCAGCACCCTCCTAGGTCTGAGAGAGCAGTACTTC
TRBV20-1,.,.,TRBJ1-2,CSARDPQGSWGYTF,TGCAGTGCTAGAGATCCCCAGGGGTCATGGGGCTACACCTTC
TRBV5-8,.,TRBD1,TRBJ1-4,CASSSGQGNTEKLFF,TGTGCCAGCAGCTCCGGACAGGGGAATACTGAAAAACTGTTTTTT
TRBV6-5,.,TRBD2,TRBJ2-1,CASSYTAGGQGEQFF,TGTGCCAGCAGTTACACAGCGGGGGGGCAGGGTGAGCAGTTCTTC
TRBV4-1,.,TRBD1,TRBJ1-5,CASSQDLDRVGQPQHF,TGCGCCAGCAGCCAAGACTTGGACAGGGTTGGACAGCCCCAGCATTTT
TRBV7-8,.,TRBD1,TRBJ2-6,CASIRDRVFGGANVLTF,TGTGCCAGCATCCGGGACAGGGTCTTCGGTGGGGCCAACGTCCTGACTTTC
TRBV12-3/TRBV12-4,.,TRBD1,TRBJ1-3,CASSPDRVGNTIYF,TGTGCCAGCAGTCCTGACAGGGTTGGAAACACCATATATTTT
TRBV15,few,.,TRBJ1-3,CATSRDPPSSSGNTIYF,TGTGCCACCAGCAGAGATCCGCCTTCCTCCTCTGGAAACACCATATATTTT
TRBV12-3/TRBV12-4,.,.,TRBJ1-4,CASKGFGALFF,TGTGCCAGCAAGGGATTCGGGGCCCTGTTTTTT
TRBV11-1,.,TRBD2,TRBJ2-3,CASSLERGALTDTQYF,TGTGCCAGCAGCTTGGAGCGGGGGGCACTCACAGATACGCAGTATTTT
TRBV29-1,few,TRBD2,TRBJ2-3,CSVRGVHTDTQYF,TGCAGCGTACGGGGGGTCCACACAGATACGCAGTATTTT
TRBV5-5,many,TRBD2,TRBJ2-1,CASSSTRGGNEQFF,TGTGCCAGCAGCTCAACCCGGGGGGGCAATGAGCAGTTCTTC
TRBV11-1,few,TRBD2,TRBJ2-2,CASRLGGAGDGELFF,TGTGCCAGCAGGCTCGGGGGGGCCGGGGACGGGGAGCTGTTTTTT
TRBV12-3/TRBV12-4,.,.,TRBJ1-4,CASSPNGNEKLFF,TGTGCCAGCAGCCCCAATGGTAATGAAAAACTGTTTTTT
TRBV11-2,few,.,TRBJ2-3,CASSFRAGALSTDTQYF,TGTGCCAGCAGCTTTCGCGCGGGGGCCCTAAGCACAGATACGCAGTATTTT
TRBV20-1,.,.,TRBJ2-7,CSARVQDTYEQYF,TGCAGTGCTAGAGTACAGGACACCTACGAGCAGTACTTC
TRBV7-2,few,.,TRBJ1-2,CASSLLGRGADGYTF,TGTGCCAGCAGCTTACTCGGCAGGGGCGCGGATGGCTACACCTTC
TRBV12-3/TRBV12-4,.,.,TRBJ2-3,CASRQTDTQYF,TGTGCCAGCAGGCAGACAGATACGCAGTATTTT
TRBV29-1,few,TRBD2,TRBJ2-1,CSVDRTSGGAYNEQFF,TGCAGCGTTGATAGGACTAGCGGGGGGGCCTACAATGAGCAGTTCTTC
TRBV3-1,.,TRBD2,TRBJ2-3,CASSSTRTRRNTQYF,TGTGCCAGCAGCTCAACCCGGACTAGACGAAATACGCAGTATTTT
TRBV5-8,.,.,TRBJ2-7,CASRGREDKQYF,TGTGCCAGCAGGGGCAGGGAGGACAAGCAGTACTTC
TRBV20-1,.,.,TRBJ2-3,CSVPGTPPPDTQYF,TGCAGTGTACCTGGGACTCCCCCCCCAGATACGCAGTATTTT
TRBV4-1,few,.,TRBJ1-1,CASSQVLGADTEAFF,TGCGCCAGCAGCCAAGTATTGGGGGCGGACACTGAAGCTTTCTTT
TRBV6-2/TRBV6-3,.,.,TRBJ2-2,CASSPTFGRGELFF,TGTGCCAGCAGCCCCACGTTTGGGAGAGGGGAGCTGTTTTTT
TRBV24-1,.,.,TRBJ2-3,CATSAMDRSTDTQYF,TGTGCCACCAGTGCCATGGACCGTAGCACAGATACGCAGTATTTT
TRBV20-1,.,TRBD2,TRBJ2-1,CSARAEIRLAGYYNEQFF,TGCAGTGCTAGAGCGGAAATTCGACTAGCGGGGTACTACAATGAGCAGTTCTTC
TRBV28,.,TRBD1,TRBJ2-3,CASSLTQGAGADTQYF,TGTGCCAGCAGTTTGACTCAGGGGGCGGGCGCAGATACGCAGTATTTT
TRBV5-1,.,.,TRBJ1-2,CASTPGVNYGYTF,TGCGCCAGCACTCCCGGGGTGAACTATGGCTACACCTTC
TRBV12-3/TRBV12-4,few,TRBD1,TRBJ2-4,CASSSGQARGNIQYF,TGTGCCAGCAGCTCCGGACAGGCGAGGGGGAACATTCAGTACTTC
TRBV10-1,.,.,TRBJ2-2,CASSPAHKATGELFF,TGCGCCAGCAGTCCAGCTCACAAGGCCACCGGGGAGCTGTTTTTT
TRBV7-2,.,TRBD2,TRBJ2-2,CASSSQRGGRGTGELFF,TGTGCCAGCAGCTCTCAGCGGGGGGGCCGAGGCACCGGGGAGCTGTTTTTT
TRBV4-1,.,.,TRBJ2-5,CASSQGRNDQETQYF,TGCGCCAGCAGCCAAGGCCGGAACGATCAAGAGACCCAGTACTTC
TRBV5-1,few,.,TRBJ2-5,CASSALTGPEETQYF,TGCGCCAGCAGCGCGCTAACAGGACCCGAAGAGACCCAGTACTTC
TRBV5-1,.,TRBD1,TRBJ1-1,CASSPTLTGDTEAFF,TGCGCCAGCAGCCCGACTTTGACAGGGGACACTGAAGCTTTCTTT
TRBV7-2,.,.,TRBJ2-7,CASSLYPAPSYEQYF,TGTGCCAGCAGCTTATATCCAGCCCCCTCCTACGAGCAGTACTTC
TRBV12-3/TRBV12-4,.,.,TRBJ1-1,CASSLGSLGTEAFF,TGTGCCAGCAGTTTAGGGTCCCTGGGGACTGAAGCTTTCTTT
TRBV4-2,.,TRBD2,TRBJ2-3,CASSQYAGTSGTDTQYF,TGTGCCAGCAGCCAATATGCCGGGACTAGCGGCACAGATACGCAGTATTTT
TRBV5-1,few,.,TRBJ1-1,CASSLGAGPGTEAFF,TGCGCCAGCAGCCTAGGGGCAGGGCCGGGCACTGAAGCTTTCTTT
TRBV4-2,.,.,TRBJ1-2,CASSQDWAGKNYGYTF,TGTGCCAGCAGCCAAGATTGGGCAGGAAAGAACTATGGCTACACCTTC
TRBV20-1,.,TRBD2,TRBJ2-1,CSARDLEVAGGLLYNEQFF,TGCAGTGCTAGAGATCTGGAAGTAGCGGGGGGCCTACTTTACAATGAGCAGTTCTTC
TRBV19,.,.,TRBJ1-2,CASFESPGYTF,TGTGCCAGCTTCGAGTCCCCTGGCTACACCTTC
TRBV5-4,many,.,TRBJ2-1,CASSLLGQVGFF,TGTGCCAGCAGCTTGCTCGGACAAGTGGGGTTCTTC
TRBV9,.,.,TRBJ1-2,CASSVGGGDGYTF,TGTGCCAGCAGCGTAGGCGGGGGCGATGGCTACACCTTC
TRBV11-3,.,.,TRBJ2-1,CASSEDGTVNEQFF,TGTGCCAGCAGCGAAGACGGGACTGTCAATGAGCAGTTCTTC